This T cell receptor (beta chain) originates from a study of T cell repertoires in cytomegalovirus infection. MiXCR, applied by TCRdb to the reads, yields one record per CDR3 protein. Here the sample spans some 350,000 distinct CDR3 sequences, just under 35% being singletons. This clonotype turned up a few times. The antigen is unknown. Study-wide results and limits: Ex vivo responses were dominated by HLA-C-restricted CMV-specific TCR beta clonotypes.

CDR1 is MNHEY and CDR2 is SMNVEV in the germline V gene (reference sequence). This CDR3 is built from 19 residues. The V gene end was trimmed by 5 bases and the J gene end by 0 bases; junction bases not matched to a gene: 13. This material consisted of cultured PBMCs, taken from culture after CMV antigen stimulation. The rearrangement uses TRBV27 and TRBJ2-1, with TRBD2 matching 10 bases. The clonotype was recovered from a human donor in good health (CMV status not recorded). Some clones in this sample may be carry-over from other donors' samples. CDR3 coding DNA: TGTGCCAGCAGTGGACGGGGTAGCGGGAGGTCCTACTCCTACAATGAGCAGTTCTTC. Translating it yields CASSGRGSGRSYSYNEQFF.